The rows below give T cell receptor beta chains drawn from one sample of a study of blood T cell repertoires in COVID-19. The protocol was immunoSEQ multiplex PCR, while the TCRdb copy is restricted to in-frame clones and leaves out a portion. The table includes hundreds of thousands of clones, 88% detected once. The sequenced sample was peripheral blood. These receptor sequences come from a woman aged 70 to 79 with COVID-19, enrolled during active disease. Each CDR3 is given with its conserved first and last residue. The order of the fields is CDR3 protein, CDR3 DNA, J gene, D gene, V gene, clone size. A D gene is named only where the DNA matches it firmly. Only part of the rows carry a size: once, few, many, or a class if the clone is expanded.

CASGFQGYEQYF	TGTGCCAGCGGGTTCCAGGGCTACGAGCAGTACTTC	TRBJ2-7	-	TRBV6-5	-
CASGDRVYGYTF	TGTGCCAGCGGCGACAGGGTCTATGGCTACACCTTC	TRBJ1-2	TRBD1	TRBV6-5	-
CASSQGQGMNTEAFF	TGCGCCAGCAGCCAAGGGCAGGGGATGAACACTGAAGCTTTCTTT	TRBJ1-1	-	TRBV4-3	-
CASSLTSGGGTDTQYF	TGTGCCAGCAGCCTCACTAGCGGGGGCGGCACAGATACGCAGTATTTT	TRBJ2-3	TRBD2	TRBV3-1/TRBV3-2	-
CASSPQGRRVSYEQYF	TGTGCCAGCAGCCCCCAAGGGCGGAGGGTTAGCTACGAGCAGTACTTC	TRBJ2-7	-	TRBV5-6	-
CASSPTSTGYTNYGYTF	TGTGCCAGCAGCCCCACCTCGACAGGGTATACTAACTATGGCTACACCTTC	TRBJ1-2	TRBD1	TRBV9	few
CASSLTSMVGTEAFF	TGCGCCAGCAGCTTGACTAGCATGGTCGGCACTGAAGCTTTCTTT	TRBJ1-1	-	TRBV5-1	-
CASSQEGPGSNTEAFF	TGTGCCAGCAGCCAAGAAGGCCCAGGATCGAACACTGAAGCTTTCTTT	TRBJ1-1	-	TRBV3-1/TRBV3-2	-
CATSDAGQGDTEAFF	TGTGCCACCAGTGACGCGGGCCAGGGGGATACTGAAGCTTTCTTT	TRBJ1-1	TRBD1	TRBV24-1	-
CATSDRSTGANVLTF	TGTGCCACCAGTGACCGATCTACTGGGGCCAACGTCCTGACTTTC	TRBJ2-6	-	TRBV24-1	-
CASSTGEKTEAFF	TGTGCCAGCAGCACGGGTGAAAAGACTGAAGCTTTCTTT	TRBJ1-1	-	TRBV3-1/TRBV3-2	-
CAWSVSGDQPQHF	TGTGCCTGGAGTGTATCGGGGGATCAGCCCCAGCATTTT	TRBJ1-5	-	TRBV30	-
CASSPRTLSGSEQFF	TGTGCCAGCTCACCCCGGACCTTGTCCGGGAGTGAGCAGTTCTTC	TRBJ2-1	-	TRBV18	-
CASSLFTGGAGTGELFF	TGTGCCAGCAGCTTATTCACAGGGGGCGCGGGCACCGGGGAGCTGTTTTTT	TRBJ2-2	TRBD1	TRBV7-2	-
CASSYRGAGTQYF	TGTGCCAGCAGTTATCGGGGGGCGGGGACCCAGTACTTC	TRBJ2-5	-	TRBV12-3/TRBV12-4	-
CASRESRVGNYGYTF	TGTGCCAGCAGAGAGAGCAGGGTGGGCAACTATGGCTACACCTTC	TRBJ1-2	-	TRBV2	-
CASSPRTSGEETQYF	TGTGCCAGCAGCCCGAGGACTAGCGGAGAAGAGACCCAGTACTTC	TRBJ2-5	TRBD2	TRBV27	-
CASSFDRGSYEQYF	TGTGCCAGCAGCTTCGACAGGGGCTCCTACGAGCAGTACTTC	TRBJ2-7	TRBD1	TRBV7-2	-
CATSVRGEQFF	TGTGCCACCAGTGTCCGGGGGGAGCAGTTCTTC	TRBJ2-1	-	TRBV24-1	-
CASSQDRTPQAGAGYEQYF	TGCGCCAGCAGCCAAGATCGGACCCCGCAAGCGGGGGCAGGCTACGAGCAGTACTTC	TRBJ2-7	TRBD2	TRBV4-1	-
CASSRTGTGYTF	TGTGCCAGCAGCAGAACAGGGACTGGCTACACCTTC	TRBJ1-2	-	TRBV5-6	-
CASGSGLAGGTDTQYF	TGTGCTAGTGGTTCGGGACTAGCGGGGGGGACAGATACGCAGTATTTT	TRBJ2-3	TRBD2	TRBV12-5	-
CASSSTGTSGGLNEQFF	TGTGCCAGCAGTTCCACTGGGACTAGCGGGGGCCTCAATGAGCAGTTCTTC	TRBJ2-1	TRBD2	TRBV28	-
CASSSREEKLFF	TGTGCCAGCTCATCGCGCGAAGAAAAACTGTTTTTT	TRBJ1-4	-	TRBV18	-
CATSRDGSRGSYEQYF	TGTGCCACCAGCAGAGATGGAAGCAGGGGGTCCTACGAGCAGTACTTC	TRBJ2-7	TRBD1	TRBV15	-
CASSIGETGGLGNQPQHF	TGTGCCAGTAGTATAGGAGAGACAGGGGGCTTGGGCAATCAGCCCCAGCATTTT	TRBJ1-5	TRBD1	TRBV19	-
CATKAGPPNTEAFF	TGCGCCACCAAGGCAGGGCCTCCGAACACTGAAGCTTTCTTT	TRBJ1-1	-	TRBV5-1	-
CAIRPGTGEGSPLHF	TGTGCCATCAGACCCGGGACAGGGGAAGGTTCACCCCTCCACTTT	TRBJ1-6	TRBD1	TRBV10-3	-
CASSSIPGQDEQFF	TGCGCCAGCAGCTCAATACCGGGACAGGACGAGCAGTTCTTC	TRBJ2-1	TRBD1	TRBV5-1	once
CASRNNDRANEKLFF	TGTGCCAGCAGAAACAACGACAGGGCTAATGAAAAACTGTTTTTT	TRBJ1-4	TRBD1	TRBV2	-
CATSEKGGGRTEAFF	TGTGCCACCAGCGAGAAAGGCGGAGGGAGGACTGAAGCTTTCTTT	TRBJ1-1	-	TRBV15	few
CASSDWGQNYGYTF	TGCGCCAGCAGCGACTGGGGGCAAAACTATGGCTACACCTTC	TRBJ1-2	-	TRBV5-1	-
CAWSVMTGHYGYTF	TGTGCCTGGAGTGTTATGACAGGCCACTATGGCTACACCTTC	TRBJ1-2	-	TRBV30	-
CASSQDLRVGRGKLFF	TGCGCCAGCAGCCAAGATCTCAGGGTTGGGAGGGGAAAACTGTTTTTT	TRBJ1-4	-	TRBV4-3	-
CASSRLAGGLSSYNEQFF	TGTGCCAGCAGCCGACTAGCGGGGGGTCTAAGCTCCTACAATGAGCAGTTCTTC	TRBJ2-1	TRBD2	TRBV7-9	-
CASSSVDRGTENTIYF	TGTGCCAGCAGCTCAGTGGACAGGGGGACGGAAAACACCATATATTTT	TRBJ1-3	TRBD1	TRBV7-9	-
CASSLLGGDTEAFF	TGTGCCAGCAGCTTATTGGGGGGGGACACTGAAGCTTTCTTT	TRBJ1-1	-	TRBV7-2	-
CASSLGGTGPNTEAFF	TGCGCCAGCAGCCTTGGGGGGACAGGACCGAACACTGAAGCTTTCTTT	TRBJ1-1	TRBD1	TRBV5-1	-
CASSFTGASGNTIYF	TGTGCCAGCAGCTTTACAGGAGCCTCTGGAAACACCATATATTTT	TRBJ1-3	-	TRBV7-2	-
CAISRTGWGSEQYF	TGTGCCATCAGTCGTACAGGGTGGGGATCGGAGCAGTACTTC	TRBJ2-7	-	TRBV10-3	-
CASSFAGTSGGDTQYF	TGTGCCAGCAGCTTCGCCGGGACTAGCGGGGGAGATACGCAGTATTTT	TRBJ2-3	TRBD2	TRBV7-9	-
CASSSRDRANTGELFF	TGTGCCAGCAGCAGCCGGGACAGGGCGAACACCGGGGAGCTGTTTTTT	TRBJ2-2	TRBD1	TRBV9	-
CASSSAGAAVEQFF	TGTGCCAGCAGTTCAGCGGGGGCAGCAGTCGAGCAGTTCTTC	TRBJ2-1	TRBD2	TRBV6-2/TRBV6-3	-
CASSDIIQGMNGYTF	TGTGCCAGCAGTGATATTATACAGGGTATGAACGGCTACACCTTC	TRBJ1-2	-	TRBV2	-
CASSYGAGPEQPQHF	TGTGCCAGCAGTTACGGGGCAGGGCCCGAACAGCCCCAGCATTTT	TRBJ1-5	-	TRBV6-5	-
CASSIGAGWSAQHF	TGTGCCAGTAGTATAGGGGCGGGTTGGTCAGCCCAGCATTTT	TRBJ1-5	-	TRBV19	-
CASSTRGGRDTQYF	TGTGCCAGTAGTACAAGGGGGGGCCGGGATACGCAGTATTTT	TRBJ2-3	-	TRBV19	-
CASSLNSDNEQFF	TGTGCCAGCAGCTTGAATAGCGACAATGAGCAGTTCTTC	TRBJ2-1	-	TRBV7-9	-